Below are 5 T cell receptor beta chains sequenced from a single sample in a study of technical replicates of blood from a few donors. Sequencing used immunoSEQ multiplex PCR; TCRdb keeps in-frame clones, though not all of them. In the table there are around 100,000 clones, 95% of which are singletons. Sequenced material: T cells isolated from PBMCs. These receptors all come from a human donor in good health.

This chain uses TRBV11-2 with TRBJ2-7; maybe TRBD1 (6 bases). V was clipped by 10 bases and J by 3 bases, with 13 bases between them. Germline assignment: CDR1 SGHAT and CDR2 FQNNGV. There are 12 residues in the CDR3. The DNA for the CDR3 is TGTGCCACCGGTGGGGACAACTACGAGCAGTACTTC. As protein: CATGGDNYEQYF.

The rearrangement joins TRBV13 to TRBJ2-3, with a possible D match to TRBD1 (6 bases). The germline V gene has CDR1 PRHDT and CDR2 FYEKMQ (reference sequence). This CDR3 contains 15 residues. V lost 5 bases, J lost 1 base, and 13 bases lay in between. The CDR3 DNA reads TGTGCCAGCAGCCACAGGGCTGAGCGCACAGATACGCAGTATTTT. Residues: CASSHRAERTDTQYF.

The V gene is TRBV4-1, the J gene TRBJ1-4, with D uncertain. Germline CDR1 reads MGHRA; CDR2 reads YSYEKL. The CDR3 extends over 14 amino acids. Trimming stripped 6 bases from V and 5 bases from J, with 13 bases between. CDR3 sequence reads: CASRFPGTNEKLFF. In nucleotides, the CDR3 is TGCGCCAGCAGATTCCCGGGAACCAATGAAAAACTGTTTTTT.

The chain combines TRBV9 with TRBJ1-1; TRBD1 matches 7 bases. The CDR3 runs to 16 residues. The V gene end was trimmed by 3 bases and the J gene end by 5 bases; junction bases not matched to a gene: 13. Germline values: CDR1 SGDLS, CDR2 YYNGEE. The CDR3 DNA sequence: TGTGCCAGCAGCGCAAGCAGAGACAGGGCGGGTACTGAAGCTTTCTTT. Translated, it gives CASSASRDRAGTEAFF.

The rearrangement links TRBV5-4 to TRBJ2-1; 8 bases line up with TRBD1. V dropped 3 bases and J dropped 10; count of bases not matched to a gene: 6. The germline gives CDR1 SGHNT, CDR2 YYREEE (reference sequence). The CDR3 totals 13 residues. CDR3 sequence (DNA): TGTGCCAGCAGCTATCACAGGGGGGACGAGCAGTTCTTC. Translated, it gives CASSYHRGDEQFF.